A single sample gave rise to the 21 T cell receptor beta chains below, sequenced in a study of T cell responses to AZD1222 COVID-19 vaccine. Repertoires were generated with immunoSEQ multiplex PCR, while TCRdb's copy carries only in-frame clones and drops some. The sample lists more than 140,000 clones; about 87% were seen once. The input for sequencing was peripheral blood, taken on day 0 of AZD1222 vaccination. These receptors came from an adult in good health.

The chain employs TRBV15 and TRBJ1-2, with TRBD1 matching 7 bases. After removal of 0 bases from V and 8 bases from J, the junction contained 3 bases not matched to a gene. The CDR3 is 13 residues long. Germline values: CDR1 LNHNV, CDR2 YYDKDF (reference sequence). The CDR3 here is CATSRDQGGGYTF. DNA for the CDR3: TGTGCCACCAGCAGAGATCAGGGGGGCGGCTACACCTTC. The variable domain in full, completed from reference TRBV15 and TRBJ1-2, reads DAMVIQNPRYQVTQFGKPVTLSCSQTLNHNVMYWYQQKSSQAPKLLFHYYDKDFNNEADTPDNFQSRRPNTSFCFLDIRSPGLGDTAMYLCATSRDQGGGYTFGSGTRLTVV.

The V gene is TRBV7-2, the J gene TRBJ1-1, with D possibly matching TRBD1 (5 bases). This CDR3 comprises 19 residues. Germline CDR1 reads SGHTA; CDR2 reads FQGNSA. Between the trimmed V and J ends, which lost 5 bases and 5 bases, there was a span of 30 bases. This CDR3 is CASSRFSSAGGRLGTEAFF. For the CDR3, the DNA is TGTGCCAGCAGCCGGTTTTCCTCGGCGGGGGGAAGGTTGGGGACTGAAGCTTTCTTT.

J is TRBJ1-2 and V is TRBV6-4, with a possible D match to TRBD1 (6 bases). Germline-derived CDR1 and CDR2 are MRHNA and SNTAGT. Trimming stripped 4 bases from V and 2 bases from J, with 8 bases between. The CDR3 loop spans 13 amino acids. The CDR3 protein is CASSVDRNYGYTF. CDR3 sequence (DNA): TGTGCCAGCAGTGTAGACAGGAACTATGGCTACACCTTC.

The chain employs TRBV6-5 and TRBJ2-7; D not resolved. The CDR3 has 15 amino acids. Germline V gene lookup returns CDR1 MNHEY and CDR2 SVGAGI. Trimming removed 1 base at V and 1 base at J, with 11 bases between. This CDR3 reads CASSYLPDPSYEQYF. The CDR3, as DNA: TGTGCCAGCAGTTACTTACCCGACCCTTCCTACGAGCAGTACTTC.

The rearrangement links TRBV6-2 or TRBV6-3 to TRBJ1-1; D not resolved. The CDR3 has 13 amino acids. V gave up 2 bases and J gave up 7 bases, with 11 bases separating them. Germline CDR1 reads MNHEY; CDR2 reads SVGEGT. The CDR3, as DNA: TGTGCCAGCAGTTACGGGAACGGATTTGAAGCTTTCTTT. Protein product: CASSYGNGFEAFF.

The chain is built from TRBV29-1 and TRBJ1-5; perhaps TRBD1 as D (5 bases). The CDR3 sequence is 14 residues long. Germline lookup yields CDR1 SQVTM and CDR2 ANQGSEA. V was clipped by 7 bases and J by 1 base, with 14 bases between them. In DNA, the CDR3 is TGCAGCGCTACTCAGGGAGGGAGCAATCAGCCCCAGCATTTT. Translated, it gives CSATQGGSNQPQHF.

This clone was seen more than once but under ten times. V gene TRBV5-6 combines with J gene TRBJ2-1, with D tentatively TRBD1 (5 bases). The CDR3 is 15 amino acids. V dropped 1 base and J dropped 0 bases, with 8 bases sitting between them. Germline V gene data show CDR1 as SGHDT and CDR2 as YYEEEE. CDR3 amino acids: CASSLTGSSYNEQFF. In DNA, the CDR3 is TGTGCCAGCAGCTTGACAGGTAGCTCCTACAATGAGCAGTTCTTC.

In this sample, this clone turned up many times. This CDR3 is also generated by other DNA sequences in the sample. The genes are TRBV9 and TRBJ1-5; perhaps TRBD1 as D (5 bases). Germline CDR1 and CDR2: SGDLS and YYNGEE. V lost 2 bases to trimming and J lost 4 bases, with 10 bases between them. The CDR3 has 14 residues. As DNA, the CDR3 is TGTGCCAGCAGCGTGGCCGGGGGGAATCAGCCCCAGCATTTT. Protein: CASSVAGGNQPQHF.

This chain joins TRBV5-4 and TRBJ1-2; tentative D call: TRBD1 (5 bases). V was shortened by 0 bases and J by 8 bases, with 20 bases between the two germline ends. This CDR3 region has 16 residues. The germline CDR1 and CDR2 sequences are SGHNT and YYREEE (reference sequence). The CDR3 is CASSLGFFGRDSGYTF. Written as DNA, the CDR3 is TGTGCCAGCAGCTTGGGTTTCTTCGGACGGGACTCCGGCTACACCTTC. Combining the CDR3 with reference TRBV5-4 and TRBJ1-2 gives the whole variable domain ETGVTQSPTHLIKTRGQQVTLRCSSQSGHNTVSWYQQALGQGPQFIFQYYREEENGRGNFPPRFSGLQFPNYSSELNVNALELDDSALYLCASSLGFFGRDSGYTFGSGTRLTVV.

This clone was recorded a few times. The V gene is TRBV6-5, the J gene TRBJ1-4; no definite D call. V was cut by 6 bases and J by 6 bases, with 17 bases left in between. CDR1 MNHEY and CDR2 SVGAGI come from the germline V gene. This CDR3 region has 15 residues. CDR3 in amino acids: CASSPTGWQYEKLFF. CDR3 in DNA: TGTGCCAGCAGCCCCACTGGTTGGCAGTATGAAAAACTGTTTTTT.

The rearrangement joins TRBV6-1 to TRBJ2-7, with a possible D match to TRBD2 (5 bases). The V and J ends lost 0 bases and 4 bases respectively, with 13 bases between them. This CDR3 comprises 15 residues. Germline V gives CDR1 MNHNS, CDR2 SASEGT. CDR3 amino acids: CASSEAITSWYEQYF. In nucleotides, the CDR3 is TGTGCCAGCAGTGAAGCGATCACTAGTTGGTACGAGCAGTACTTC.

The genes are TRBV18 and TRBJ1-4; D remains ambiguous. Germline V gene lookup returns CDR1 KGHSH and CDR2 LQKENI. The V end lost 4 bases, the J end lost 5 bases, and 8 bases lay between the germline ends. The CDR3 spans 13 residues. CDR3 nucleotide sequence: TGTGCCAGCTCACGTACGGAGAATGAAAAACTGTTTTTT. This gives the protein CASSRTENEKLFF.

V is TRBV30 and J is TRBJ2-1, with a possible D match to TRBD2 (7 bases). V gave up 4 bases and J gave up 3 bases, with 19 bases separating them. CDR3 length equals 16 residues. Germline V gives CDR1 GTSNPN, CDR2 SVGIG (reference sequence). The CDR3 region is CAWKGGVGYFYNEQFF. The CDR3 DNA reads TGTGCCTGGAAAGGGGGGGTGGGCTATTTCTACAATGAGCAGTTCTTC.

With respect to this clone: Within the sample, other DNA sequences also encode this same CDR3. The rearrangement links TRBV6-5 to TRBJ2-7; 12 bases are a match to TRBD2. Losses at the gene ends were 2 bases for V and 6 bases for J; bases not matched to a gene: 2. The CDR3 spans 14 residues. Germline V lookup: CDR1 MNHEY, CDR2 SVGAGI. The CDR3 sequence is CASSYGGLAGEQYF. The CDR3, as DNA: TGTGCCAGCAGTTACGGGGGACTAGCGGGCGAGCAGTACTTC.

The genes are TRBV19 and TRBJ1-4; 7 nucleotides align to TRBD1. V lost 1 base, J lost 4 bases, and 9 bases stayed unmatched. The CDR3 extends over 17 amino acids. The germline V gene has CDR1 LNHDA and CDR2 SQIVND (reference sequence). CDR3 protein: CASSIVAGQRFNEKLFF. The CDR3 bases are TGTGCCAGTAGTATAGTCGCGGGACAGCGATTTAATGAAAAACTGTTTTTT. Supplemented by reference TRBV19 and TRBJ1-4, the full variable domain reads DGGITQSPKYLFRKEGQNVTLSCEQNLNHDAMYWYRQDPGQGLRLIYYSQIVNDFQKGDIAEGYSVSREKKESFPLTVTSAQKNPTAFYLCASSIVAGQRFNEKLFFGSGTQLSVL.

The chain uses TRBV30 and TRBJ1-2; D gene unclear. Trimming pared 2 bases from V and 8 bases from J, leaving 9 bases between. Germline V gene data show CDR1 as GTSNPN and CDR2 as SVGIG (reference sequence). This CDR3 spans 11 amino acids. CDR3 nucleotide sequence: TGTGCCTGGAGTCTAATGTCCGGCTACACCTTC. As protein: CAWSLMSGYTF.

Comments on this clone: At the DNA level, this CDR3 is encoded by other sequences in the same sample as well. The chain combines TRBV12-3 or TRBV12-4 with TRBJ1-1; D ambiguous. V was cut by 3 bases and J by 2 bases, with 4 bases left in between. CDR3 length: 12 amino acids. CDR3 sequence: CASSLTNTEAFF. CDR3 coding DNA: TGTGCCAGCAGTTTGACCAACACTGAAGCTTTCTTT.

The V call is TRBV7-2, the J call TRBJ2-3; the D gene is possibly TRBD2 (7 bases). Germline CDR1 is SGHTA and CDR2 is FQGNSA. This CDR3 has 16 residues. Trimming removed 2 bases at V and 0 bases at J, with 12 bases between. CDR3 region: CASSLRGGGSTDTQYF. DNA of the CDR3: TGTGCCAGCAGCTTAAGGGGAGGGGGGAGCACAGATACGCAGTATTTT.

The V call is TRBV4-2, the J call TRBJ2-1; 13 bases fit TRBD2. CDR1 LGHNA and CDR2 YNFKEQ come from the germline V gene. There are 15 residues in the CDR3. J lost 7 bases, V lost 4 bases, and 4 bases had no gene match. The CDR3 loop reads CASSPLAGGRNEQFF. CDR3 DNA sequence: TGTGCCAGCAGCCCACTAGCGGGAGGGCGGAATGAGCAGTTCTTC.

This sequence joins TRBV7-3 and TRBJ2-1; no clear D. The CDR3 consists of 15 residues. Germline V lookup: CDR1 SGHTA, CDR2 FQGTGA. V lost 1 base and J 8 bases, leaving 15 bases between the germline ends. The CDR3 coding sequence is TGTGCCAGCAGCTTAAGCCCCCTCTCCGCCCATGAGCAGTTCTTC. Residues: CASSLSPLSAHEQFF.

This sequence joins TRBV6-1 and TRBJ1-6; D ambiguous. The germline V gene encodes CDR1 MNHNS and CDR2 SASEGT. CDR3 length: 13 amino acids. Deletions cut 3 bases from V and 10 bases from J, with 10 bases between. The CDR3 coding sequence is TGTGCCAGCAGTGAGGATACTGTCTCACCCCTCCACTTT. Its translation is CASSEDTVSPLHF.